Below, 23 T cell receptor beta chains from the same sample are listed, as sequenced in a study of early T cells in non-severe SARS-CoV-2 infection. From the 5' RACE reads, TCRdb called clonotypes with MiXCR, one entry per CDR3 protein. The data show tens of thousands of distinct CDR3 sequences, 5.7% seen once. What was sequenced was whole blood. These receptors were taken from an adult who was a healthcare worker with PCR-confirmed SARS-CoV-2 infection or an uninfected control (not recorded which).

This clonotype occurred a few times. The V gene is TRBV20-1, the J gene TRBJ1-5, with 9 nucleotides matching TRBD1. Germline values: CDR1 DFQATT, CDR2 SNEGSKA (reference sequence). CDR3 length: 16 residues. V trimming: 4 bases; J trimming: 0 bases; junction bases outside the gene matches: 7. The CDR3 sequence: CSATGTGRYSNQPQHF. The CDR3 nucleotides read TGCAGTGCTACGGGGACAGGGCGATATAGCAATCAGCCCCAGCATTTT.

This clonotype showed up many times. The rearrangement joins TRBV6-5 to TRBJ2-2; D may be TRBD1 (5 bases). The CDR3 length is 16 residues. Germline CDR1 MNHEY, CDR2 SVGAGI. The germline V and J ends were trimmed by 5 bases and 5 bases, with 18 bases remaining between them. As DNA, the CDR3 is TGTGCCAGCAGTCACCCTAGGGCCGCAGGGACCGGGGAGCTGTTTTTT. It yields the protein CASSHPRAAGTGELFF.

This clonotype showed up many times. The CDR3 region has the DNA TGCAGTGCTATGGAGAGGCCTAGCACAGATACGCAGTATTTT. It yields the protein CSAMERPSTDTQYF. The genes are TRBV20-1 and TRBJ2-3; no reliable D call. This CDR3 contains 14 residues. Germline V gives CDR1 DFQATT, CDR2 SNEGSKA (reference sequence). V lost 4 bases and J 0 bases, leaving 11 bases between the germline ends.

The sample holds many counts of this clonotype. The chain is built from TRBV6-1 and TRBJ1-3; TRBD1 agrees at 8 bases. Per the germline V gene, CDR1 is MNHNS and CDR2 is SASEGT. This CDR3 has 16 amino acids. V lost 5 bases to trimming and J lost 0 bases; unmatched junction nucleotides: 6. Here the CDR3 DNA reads TGTGCCAGCAGTATTCGACAGGGGCACTCTGGAAACACCATATATTTT. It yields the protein CASSIRQGHSGNTIYF.

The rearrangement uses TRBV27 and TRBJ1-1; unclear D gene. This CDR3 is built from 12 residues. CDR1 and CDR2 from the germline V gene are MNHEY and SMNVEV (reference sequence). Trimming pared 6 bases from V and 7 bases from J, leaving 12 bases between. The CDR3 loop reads CASRIGPNEAFF. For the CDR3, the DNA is TGTGCCAGCAGGATCGGGCCCAATGAAGCTTTCTTT.

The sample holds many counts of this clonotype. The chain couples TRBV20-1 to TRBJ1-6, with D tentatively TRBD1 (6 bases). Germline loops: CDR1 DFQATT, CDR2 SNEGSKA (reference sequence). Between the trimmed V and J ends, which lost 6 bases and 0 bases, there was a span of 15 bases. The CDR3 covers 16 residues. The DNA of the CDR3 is TGCAGTGCCTCGGGGACACTGCACTCCTATAATTCACCCCTCCACTTT. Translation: CSASGTLHSYNSPLHF.

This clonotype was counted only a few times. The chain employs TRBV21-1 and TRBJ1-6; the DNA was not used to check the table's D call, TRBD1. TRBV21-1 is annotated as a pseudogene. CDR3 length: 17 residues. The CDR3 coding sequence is TGTGCCAGCAGCAAATTCCCCGGGACACCGTTTACTTCACCCCTCCACTTT. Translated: CASSKFPGTPFTSPLHF.

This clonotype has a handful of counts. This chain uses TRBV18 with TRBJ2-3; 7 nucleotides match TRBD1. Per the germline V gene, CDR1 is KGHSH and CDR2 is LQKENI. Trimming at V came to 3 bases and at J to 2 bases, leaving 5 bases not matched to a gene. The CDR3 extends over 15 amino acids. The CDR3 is CASSPPGQTTDTQYF. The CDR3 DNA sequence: TGTGCCAGCTCACCCCCGGGACAGACCACAGATACGCAGTATTTT. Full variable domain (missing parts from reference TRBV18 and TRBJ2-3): NAGVMQNPRHLVRRRGQEARLRCSPMKGHSHVYWYRQLPEEGLKFMVYLQKENIIDESGMPKERFSAEFPKEGPSILRIQQVVRGDSAAYFCASSPPGQTTDTQYFGPGTRLTVL.

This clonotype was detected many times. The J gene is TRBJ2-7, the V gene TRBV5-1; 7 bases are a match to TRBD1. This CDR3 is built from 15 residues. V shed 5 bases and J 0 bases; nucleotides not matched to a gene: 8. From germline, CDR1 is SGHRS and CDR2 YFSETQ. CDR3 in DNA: TGCGCCAGCAGGCCCGTGGGACAGCGCTCCTACGAGCAGTACTTC. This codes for CASRPVGQRSYEQYF. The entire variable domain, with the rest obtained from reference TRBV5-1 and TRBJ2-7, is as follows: KAGVTQTPRYLIKTRGQQVTLSCSPISGHRSVSWYQQTPGQGLQFLFEYFSETQRNKGNFPGRFSGRQFSNSRSEMNVSTLELGDSALYLCASRPVGQRSYEQYFGPGTRLTVT.

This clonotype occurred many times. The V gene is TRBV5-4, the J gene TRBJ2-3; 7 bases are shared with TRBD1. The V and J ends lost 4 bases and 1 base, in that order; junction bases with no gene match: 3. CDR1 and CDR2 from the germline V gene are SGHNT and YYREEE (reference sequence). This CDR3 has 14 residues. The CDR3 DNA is TGTGCCAGCAGCCGCGACAGGGGCACAGATACGCAGTATTTT. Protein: CASSRDRGTDTQYF.

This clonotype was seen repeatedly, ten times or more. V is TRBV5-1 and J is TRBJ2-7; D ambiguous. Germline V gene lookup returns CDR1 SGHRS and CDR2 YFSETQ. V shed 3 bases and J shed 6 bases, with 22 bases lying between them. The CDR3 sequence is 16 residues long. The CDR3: CASSSQPVSSYGEQYF. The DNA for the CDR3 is TGCGCCAGCAGCTCTCAACCCGTATCCTCCTATGGCGAGCAGTACTTC.

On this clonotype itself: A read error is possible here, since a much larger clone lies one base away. The CDR3 bases are TGTGCCAGCACGGGCCCCGACGAAGAGACCCAGTACTTC. As protein: CASTGPDEETQYF. The gene calls are TRBV6-5 and TRBJ2-5, with D unclear. The CDR3 extends over 13 amino acids. In germline, CDR1 is MNHEY, CDR2 SVGAGI. V lost 7 bases and J 3 bases, leaving 12 bases between the germline ends.

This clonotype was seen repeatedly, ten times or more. For the CDR3, the DNA is TGTGCCAGCAGCCAAGCAGGGGGCGCGGAACAGCCCCAGCATTTT. Amino acid sequence: CASSQAGGAEQPQHF. The rearrangement uses TRBV4-2 and TRBJ1-5; TRBD1 aligns across 8 bases. This CDR3 contains 15 residues. Trimming took 1 base from V and 7 from J; bases not matched to a gene: 6. Per germline, CDR1 LGHNA and CDR2 YNFKEQ.

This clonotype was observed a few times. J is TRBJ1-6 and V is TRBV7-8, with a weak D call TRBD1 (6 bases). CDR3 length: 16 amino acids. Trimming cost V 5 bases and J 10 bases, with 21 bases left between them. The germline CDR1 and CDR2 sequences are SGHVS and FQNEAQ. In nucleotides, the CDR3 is TGTGCCAGCAGCCAAACAGGGCCAAGTAATGGCTCACCCCTCCACTTT. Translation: CASSQTGPSNGSPLHF.

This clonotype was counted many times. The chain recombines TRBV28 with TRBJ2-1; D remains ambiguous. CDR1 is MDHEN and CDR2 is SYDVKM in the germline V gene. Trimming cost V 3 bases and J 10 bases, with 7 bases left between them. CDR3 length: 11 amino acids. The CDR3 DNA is TGTGCCAGCAGTTTCCTGTTAGAGCAGTTCTTC. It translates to CASSFLLEQFF.

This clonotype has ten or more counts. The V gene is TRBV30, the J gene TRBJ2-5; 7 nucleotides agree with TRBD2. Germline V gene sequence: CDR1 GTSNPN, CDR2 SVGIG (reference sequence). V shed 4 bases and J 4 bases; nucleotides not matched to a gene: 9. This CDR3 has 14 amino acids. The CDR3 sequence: CAWTRTRLRETQYF. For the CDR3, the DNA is TGTGCCTGGACGAGGACTAGACTCCGAGAGACCCAGTACTTC. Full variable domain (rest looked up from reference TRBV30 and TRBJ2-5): SQTIHQWPATLVQPVGSPLSLECTVEGTSNPNLYWYRQAAGRGLQLLFYSVGIGQISSEVPQNLSASRPQDRQFILSSKKLLLSDSGFYLCAWTRTRLRETQYFGPGTRLLVL.

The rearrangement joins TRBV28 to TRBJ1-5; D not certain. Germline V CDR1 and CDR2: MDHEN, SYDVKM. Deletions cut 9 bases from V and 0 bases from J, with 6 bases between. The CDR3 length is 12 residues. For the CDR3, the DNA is TGTGCCAGTGTCGGTAGCAATCAGCCCCAGCATTTT. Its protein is CASVGSNQPQHF.

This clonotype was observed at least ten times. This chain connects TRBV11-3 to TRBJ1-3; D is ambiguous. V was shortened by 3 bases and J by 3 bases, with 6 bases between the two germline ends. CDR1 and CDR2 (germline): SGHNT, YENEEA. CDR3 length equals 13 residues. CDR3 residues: CASSFGVGNTIYF. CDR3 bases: TGTGCCAGCAGCTTTGGGGTTGGAAACACCATATATTTT.

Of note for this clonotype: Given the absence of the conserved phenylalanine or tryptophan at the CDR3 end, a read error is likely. The CDR3, as DNA: TGTGCCAGCAGTCCCTCGTCCCCCCAGGGGGATACGCAGTATTTA. As protein: CASSPSSPQGDTQYL. The chain carries TRBV28 and TRBJ2-3, with a tentative D call TRBD1 (6 bases). This CDR3 contains 15 residues. With 5 bases removed from V and 6 bases from J, the gap between germline ends came to 18 bases. Germline CDR1 reads MDHEN; CDR2 reads SYDVKM.

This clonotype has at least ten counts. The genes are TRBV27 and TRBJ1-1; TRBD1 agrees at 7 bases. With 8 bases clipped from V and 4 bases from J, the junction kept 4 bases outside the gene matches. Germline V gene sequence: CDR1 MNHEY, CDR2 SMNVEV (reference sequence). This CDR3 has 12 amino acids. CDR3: CASGNRGTEAFF. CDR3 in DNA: TGTGCCAGCGGGAACAGGGGCACTGAAGCTTTCTTT.

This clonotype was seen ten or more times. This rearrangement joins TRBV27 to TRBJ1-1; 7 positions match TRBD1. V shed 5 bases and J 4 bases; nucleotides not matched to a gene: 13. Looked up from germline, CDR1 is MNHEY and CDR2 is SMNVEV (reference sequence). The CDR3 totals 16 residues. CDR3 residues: CASSTLSRGFVTEAFF. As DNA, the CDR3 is TGTGCCAGCAGTACTCTGAGCAGGGGGTTTGTCACTGAAGCTTTCTTT.

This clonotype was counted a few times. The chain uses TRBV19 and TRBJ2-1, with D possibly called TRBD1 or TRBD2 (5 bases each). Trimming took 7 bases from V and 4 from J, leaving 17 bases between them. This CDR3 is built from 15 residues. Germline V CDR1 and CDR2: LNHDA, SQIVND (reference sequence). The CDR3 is CASIGLGTGYNEQFF. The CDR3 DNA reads TGTGCCAGTATAGGGCTGGGGACGGGGTACAATGAGCAGTTCTTC.

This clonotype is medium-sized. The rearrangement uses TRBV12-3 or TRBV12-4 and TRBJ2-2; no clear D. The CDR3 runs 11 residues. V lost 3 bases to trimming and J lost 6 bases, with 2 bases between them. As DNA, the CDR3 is TGTGCCAGCAGTTTCGCCGGGGAGCTGTTTTTT. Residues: CASSFAGELFF.